These T cell receptor beta chains were read from a single sample in a study of identical twins' blood T cells. TCRdb ran MiXCR on the 5' RACE reads and lists one entry per CDR3 protein. This repertoire shows a few hundred thousand distinct CDR3 sequences, over 25% found once; its top ten account for 5.5% to 6.5%. The sequenced sample was PBMCs. The receptors were sampled from a woman aged 18-49 years in good health. Both conserved end residues are part of each CDR3. D genes are given only for firm matches. Clone sizes are given selectively: once, few, many, or a class where the clone is expanded.

d_call j_call clone_size v_call cdr3_nt cdr3_aa
. TRBJ1-2 . TRBV7-9 TGTGCCAGCAGCTTAGGAGCCGGAGCCCACTATGGCTACACCTTC CASSLGAGAHYGYTF
. TRBJ2-1 few TRBV4-1 TGCGCCAGCAGCCTTAAGCGGGACAGCTCCTACAATGAGCAGTTCTTC CASSLKRDSSYNEQFF
. TRBJ2-2 . TRBV3-1 TGTGCCAGCAGCCAAGCTCGTCCGACCGGGGAGCTGTTTTTT CASSQARPTGELFF
TRBD1 TRBJ2-7 few TRBV4-3 TGCGCCAGCAGCCAAGAAAGAGGACAGGGAAATGGGCAGTACTTC CASSQERGQGNGQYF
. TRBJ2-1 . TRBV12-3/TRBV12-4 TGTGCCAGCAGTTTGTCGGGGGTAGGACACAATGAGCAGTTCTTC CASSLSGVGHNEQFF
. TRBJ1-1 . TRBV12-3/TRBV12-4 TGTGCCAGCAGCAAGAGCACTGAAGCTTTCTTT CASSKSTEAFF
. TRBJ2-1 few TRBV10-3 TGTGCCATCAGAGCCCTATCAGGCTTATACTACAATGAGCAGTTCTTC CAIRALSGLYYNEQFF
. TRBJ1-1 . TRBV10-3 TGTGCCATCAGTGAGGAACGGGGTGAAGCTTTCTTT CAISEERGEAFF
. TRBJ1-5 few TRBV6-1 TGTGCCAGCAGTGACCTACTCGGTAATCAGCCCCAGCATTTT CASSDLLGNQPQHF
. TRBJ1-1 . TRBV7-9 TGTGCCAGCAGCTTAGGGAGTAACAGGGAAGCTTTCTTT CASSLGSNREAFF
. TRBJ2-7 . TRBV20-1 TGCAGTGCTAAGATTTCTTACGAGCAGTACTTC CSAKISYEQYF
TRBD2 TRBJ2-7 . TRBV3-1 TGTGCCAGCAGCCAAGGGAATGGCAGGGGCGGGAGGTCCTACGAGCAGTACTTC CASSQGNGRGGRSYEQYF
. TRBJ1-4 once TRBV2 TGTGCCAGCAACTCCGGGACCCAACTGTTTTTT CASNSGTQLFF
. TRBJ2-3 . TRBV5-1 TGCGCCAGCAGCTCTTTAGGGGGGGTCTCCGATACGCAGTATTTT CASSSLGGVSDTQYF
. TRBJ2-2 few TRBV6-5 TGTGCCAGCAGTTTGACAGGAGGATACGGGGAGCTGTTTTTT CASSLTGGYGELFF
. TRBJ2-3 . TRBV5-1 TGCGCCAGCAGTCTGGAGGTGGGACCCACAGATACGCAGTATTTT CASSLEVGPTDTQYF
. TRBJ2-2 . TRBV21-1 TGTGCCAGCAGCATGAGGCTCTGGGACGAGGCGAACACCGGGGAGCTGTTTTTT CASSMRLWDEANTGELFF
. TRBJ2-1 few TRBV5-1 TGCGCCAGCAGCTTGACCTCTAAAAACAATGAGCAGTTCTTC CASSLTSKNNEQFF
. TRBJ1-5 . TRBV19 TGTGCCAGTAGTATGGGGGGTCAGCCCCAGCATTTT CASSMGGQPQHF
TRBD2 TRBJ2-2 . TRBV12-3/TRBV12-4 TGTGCCAGCAGTTTCGGACTAGGCACCGGGGAGCTGTTTTTT CASSFGLGTGELFF
. TRBJ1-3 . TRBV7-9 TGTGCCAGCAGCCCGGAGCTGTACTCTGGAAACACCATATATTTT CASSPELYSGNTIYF
. TRBJ2-1 . TRBV18 TGTGCCAGCTCATCGGCGGGACGTTGGCAGTTCTTC CASSSAGRWQFF
. TRBJ2-1 . TRBV29-1 TGCAGCGTTGCGGCGACCACCTACTACAATGAGCAGTTCTTC CSVAATTYYNEQFF
. TRBJ1-2 many TRBV10-3 TGTGCCATCAGTGGGGTTGAGGGGAGGCCGCGTTTTTATGGCTACACCTTC CAISGVEGRPRFYGYTF
TRBD2 TRBJ2-1 . TRBV6-4 TGTGCCAGCAGTGGGACTAGCGGGAGCAATGAGCAGTTCTTC CASSGTSGSNEQFF
TRBD1 TRBJ1-4 . TRBV20-1 TGCAGTGCTAGATATACAGGGGGAAAACTGTTTTTT CSARYTGGKLFF
TRBD2 TRBJ2-7 . TRBV2 TGTGCTGGCCGGGGGGAAACCTACGAGCAGTACTTC CAGRGETYEQYF
TRBD1 TRBJ1-4 few TRBV18 TGTGCCAGCTCACCACAGAGACAGGGAGAAACGACTAATGAAAAACTGTTTTTT CASSPQRQGETTNEKLFF
. TRBJ1-1 . TRBV7-9 TGTGCCAGCAGCTTTGGGGTTGGGTTCCTGGCGGTCACTGAAGCTTTCTTT CASSFGVGFLAVTEAFF
. TRBJ2-3 many TRBV29-1 TGCAGCGTTGAACCCCGGGGCACAGATACGCAGTATTTT CSVEPRGTDTQYF
TRBD1 TRBJ1-4 . TRBV29-1 TGCAGCGGCGGACAGGGGAATGAAAAACTGTTTTTT CSGGQGNEKLFF
. TRBJ2-1 . TRBV6-5 TGTGCCAGCAGCAGCACGTCGCATGAGCAGTTCTTC CASSSTSHEQFF
TRBD1 TRBJ1-1 many TRBV20-1 TGCAGTGCTAGAGAGTTGGCAGGGGGAAGGGCTGAAGCTTTCTTT CSARELAGGRAEAFF
. TRBJ1-1 few TRBV25-1 TGTGCCAGTATGTGGGGGGCAAGTACTGAAGCTTTCTTT CASMWGASTEAFF
. TRBJ1-2 . TRBV29-1 TGCAGCGTTGAAGAGGGGGACGGCTACACCTTC CSVEEGDGYTF
. TRBJ1-5 . TRBV20-1 TGCAGTGCTACCCCGATGGGTAATAGCAATCAGCCCCAGCATTTT CSATPMGNSNQPQHF
. TRBJ1-1 . TRBV2 TGTGCCAGCAGTGAATGGGGGGAAGCTTTCTTT CASSEWGEAFF